The rows below give T cell receptor beta chains drawn from one sample of a study of T cell responses to AZD1222 COVID-19 vaccine. The assay was immunoSEQ multiplex PCR, and TCRdb's table has in-frame clones only and misses some. The sample carries about 99,000 clones, 88% recorded once. This specimen consisted of peripheral blood, obtained on day 0 of AZD1222 vaccination. The receptor set was obtained from an adult in good health. Each CDR3 is given with its conserved first and last residue. Only part of the rows carry a size: once, few, many, or a class if the clone is expanded.

V gene	J gene	clone size	CDR3 protein
TRBV4-1	TRBJ2-7	.	CASSQRQGSYEQYF
TRBV7-2	TRBJ1-2	.	CASSLQLNYGYTF
TRBV5-4	TRBJ1-1	.	CASSPPSREAFF
TRBV19	TRBJ2-1	.	CASSTGLAGGQRPYNEQFF
TRBV6-5	TRBJ1-3	once	CASSRSGLGNTIYF
TRBV5-4	TRBJ2-2	once	CASSLGGMASGELFF
TRBV9	TRBJ1-2	.	CASSPQANIYGYTF
TRBV6-2/TRBV6-3	TRBJ1-6	.	CASSRDSRTGSPLHF
TRBV28	TRBJ1-2	.	CASSLQGPPGYTF
TRBV3-1/TRBV3-2	TRBJ2-2	.	CASSQNRSPGELFF
TRBV4-3	TRBJ1-1	.	CAIIEPGRMNTEAFF
TRBV19	TRBJ1-5	once	CASSPGEWTGGQPQHF
TRBV2	TRBJ2-3	.	CASSLAWGADTQYF
TRBV7-9	TRBJ2-1	once	CASSPAGGPYNEQFF
TRBV7-9	TRBJ2-7	.	CASSLGQGQAGSYEQYF
TRBV6-2/TRBV6-3	TRBJ2-7	.	CASSPGTGGGGSYEQYF
TRBV28	TRBJ2-3	.	CASSSRLATQYF
TRBV11-3	TRBJ2-2	.	CASSLDGGGGELFF
TRBV19	TRBJ1-1	once	CASRGGVTEAFF
TRBV27	TRBJ1-2	.	CASLRTGLNRDGYTF
TRBV28	TRBJ2-1	.	CASIRGNEQFF
TRBV7-9	TRBJ2-3	.	CASSLRLSTDTQYF
TRBV6-2/TRBV6-3	TRBJ1-5	once	CASSYDGLGPQHF
TRBV5-1	TRBJ2-6	.	CASSSTGTHSGANVLTF
TRBV3-1/TRBV3-2	TRBJ2-7	.	CASSQESSFGQGAPGCEQYF
TRBV28	TRBJ2-7	.	CASSLIVSKGDRLPREQYF
TRBV4-3	TRBJ2-3	.	CASSQDHPDLGADTQYF
TRBV14	TRBJ2-2	.	CASSQVPWRELFF
TRBV5-1	TRBJ1-1	.	CASSLVTGVNTEAFF
TRBV5-1	TRBJ1-4	.	CASSPTWSPNEKLFF
TRBV5-6	TRBJ1-1	.	CASSPGTGRNTEAFF
TRBV7-9	TRBJ2-2	.	CASSRGQPAGELFF
TRBV6-5	TRBJ2-6	.	CATRGRAGANVLTF
TRBV28	TRBJ2-7	.	CASSFSRRSYEQYF
TRBV24-1	TRBJ1-2	.	CATSDRGSPRAYHGYTF
TRBV7-6	TRBJ1-5	.	CASSLGGLSNQPQHF
TRBV15	TRBJ2-7	.	CATSRGRGTYEQYF
TRBV6-4	TRBJ2-3	.	CASSVGTGGLDTQYF
TRBV7-2	TRBJ2-3	.	CASSLALRTDTQYF
TRBV11-2	TRBJ2-4	.	CASSLDLSGSGGKNIQYF
TRBV5-1	TRBJ2-3	few	CASSFLSSGRRGTDTQYF
TRBV10-3	TRBJ2-7	once	CAISESSVRQRGYEQYF
TRBV7-2	TRBJ1-5	.	CATGLGDNQPQHF
TRBV5-4	TRBJ1-4	.	CASSGTQGAGEKLFF
TRBV18	TRBJ2-1	many	CASSRTSNEQFF
TRBV28	TRBJ1-5	.	CASSLEWRGGRSGNQPQHF
TRBV7-2	TRBJ1-4	.	CASSLGGAREKLFF
TRBV29-1	TRBJ1-2	.	CSVMTGGIYGYTF
TRBV14	TRBJ1-5	.	CASSQEGRDQPQHF
TRBV7-9	TRBJ2-1	.	CASSPSGSSNNEQFF
TRBV4-1	TRBJ2-1	.	CASSQGVVGEQFF